Detailed here is one TCR beta chain. Its antigen is still unknown. Within the sample, other DNA sequences also encode this same CDR3. The repertoire was sequenced with immunoSEQ multiplex PCR; TCRdb's copy has only in-frame clones and lacks some. This table holds around 97,000 clones, about nine tenths found once. CDR1 is SGHAT and CDR2 is FQNNGV in the germline V gene. Trimming removed 4 bases from V and 0 bases from J, with 7 bases in between. This CDR3 has 14 residues. The sample comes from a study of T cell responses to AZD1222 COVID-19 vaccine. Study-wide context: Second doses that came at about 4 or about 12 weeks were put together.

Study-wide findings and caveats: Spike as a whole was targeted by vaccine-associated CD4 TCRs, dominant at 160-218 and 743-854.

The sequences come from peripheral blood, collected on day 0 of AZD1222 vaccination. The chain uses TRBV11-2 and TRBJ2-4; D call uncertain. This TCR was recovered from an adult in good health. DNA for the CDR3: TGTGCCAGCAGCTCTCGGTTAGCCAAAAACATTCAGTACTTC. It translates to CASSSRLAKNIQYF.